These T cell receptor beta chains were read from a single sample in a study of response to subunit inactivated influenza vaccine. TCRdb re-called the RT-PCR reads with MiXCR, one entry per CDR3 protein. The repertoire has about 800,000 distinct CDR3 sequences, over 20% of them found once; the top ten carry about 9.4%. The sequencing here drew on PBMCs from blood, taken 4 to 6 days after vaccination. The source is a man aged 45-65 years who received an inactivated influenza vaccine. The CDR3 runs from the conserved cysteine through the conserved F or W. A D gene is named only where the DNA matches it firmly. The size field is filled for only some rows; it gives once, few, many or a size class.

V	J	D	size	CDR3	DNA
TRBV6-5	TRBJ2-5	TRBD2	-	CASSYSAGVFPETQYF	TGTGCCAGCAGTTACTCAGCGGGAGTATTCCCCGAGACCCAGTACTTC
TRBV5-6	TRBJ1-1	-	few	CASSLPIGLEGAFF	TGTGCCAGCAGCCTTCCGATCGGACTTGAAGGAGCTTTCTTT
TRBV20-1	TRBJ2-3	-	-	CSATFGGSSTDTQYF	TGCAGTGCTACATTTGGTGGATCTAGCACAGATACGCAGTATTTT
TRBV6-2/TRBV6-3	TRBJ2-7	-	few	CASTPGPQGKFAYEQYF	TGTGCCAGCACCCCAGGCCCACAGGGAAAATTCGCCTACGAGCAGTACTTC
TRBV4-3	TRBJ2-7	-	few	CASSQDGRVGYEQYF	TGCGCCAGCAGCCAAGACGGACGGGTAGGCTACGAGCAGTACTTC
TRBV7-6	TRBJ2-1	TRBD2	few	CASSLEGSGGWNEQFF	TGTGCCAGCAGCTTAGAGGGCAGCGGGGGGTGGAATGAGCAGTTCTTC
TRBV24-1	TRBJ2-4	TRBD1	-	CATPDGRTGVNPKNIQYF	TGTGCCACCCCAGACGGTAGGACAGGGGTTAATCCCAAAAACATTCAGTACTTC
TRBV5-1	TRBJ2-7	TRBD1	-	CASSLGQGDLYEQYF	TGCGCCAGCAGCTTGGGGCAGGGGGATTTGTACGAGCAGTACTTC
TRBV7-8	TRBJ2-1	TRBD2	-	CASSPRRTSGRYNEQFF	TGTGCCAGCAGCCCCAGGCGGACTAGCGGGAGATACAATGAGCAGTTCTTC
TRBV5-1	TRBJ2-5	TRBD2	-	CASSLGTRKEETQYF	TGCGCCAGCAGCTTGGGGACTAGAAAGGAAGAGACCCAGTACTTC
TRBV5-4	TRBJ2-7	-	many	CASSLYGTTYEQYF	TGTGCCAGCAGCTTGTACGGGACCACCTACGAGCAGTACTTC
TRBV7-9	TRBJ2-7	-	many	CASSLWMNGSYEQYF	TGTGCCAGCAGCTTATGGATGAATGGCTCCTACGAGCAGTACTTC
TRBV9	TRBJ2-7	TRBD1	-	CASSPGGGQGIYEQYF	TGTGCCAGCAGCCCTGGGGGAGGACAGGGGATATACGAGCAGTACTTC
TRBV5-5	TRBJ2-3	-	many	CASSWTDTQYF	TGTGCCAGCAGTTGGACAGATACGCAGTATTTT